These T cell receptor beta chains were read from a single sample in a study of T cell changes during pregnancy in multiple sclerosis. Here immunoSEQ multiplex PCR was the method, and the copy in TCRdb shows in-frame clones only, minus some. This repertoire shows about 50,000 clones, 80% to 95% found once; its top ten account for under 0.95%. The source material was CD4+ T cells from peripheral blood mononuclear cells, sampled in the third trimester of pregnancy. The receptor set was obtained from a female donor with multiple sclerosis, enrolled in a pregnancy study. The CDR3 runs from the conserved cysteine through the conserved F or W. The D gene is left open where the match is weak. For some rows the clone size is stated as once, few or many, or as a class when expanded; others skip it.

clone size: -
V gene: TRBV5-6
J gene: TRBJ2-7
D gene: -
CDR3 protein: CASSTRGISYEQYF
CDR3 DNA: TGTGCCAGCAGCACACGGGGGATCTCCTACGAGCAGTACTTC

clone size: -
V gene: TRBV19
J gene: TRBJ2-1
D gene: TRBD2
CDR3 protein: CASSWRQLAGASEQFF
CDR3 DNA: TGTGCCAGTAGTTGGCGACAACTAGCGGGGGCTTCTGAGCAGTTCTTC

clone size: -
V gene: TRBV18
J gene: TRBJ2-5
D gene: -
CDR3 protein: CASSPLHEYQETQYF
CDR3 DNA: TGTGCCAGCTCACCCCTCCACGAGTACCAAGAGACCCAGTACTTC

clone size: -
V gene: TRBV5-6
J gene: TRBJ2-4
D gene: TRBD1
CDR3 protein: CASSPGDRGSAIQYF
CDR3 DNA: TGTGCCAGCAGCCCCGGGGACAGGGGAAGCGCCATTCAGTACTTC

clone size: -
V gene: TRBV14
J gene: TRBJ2-5
D gene: TRBD2
CDR3 protein: CASSPWDLAGSQETQYF
CDR3 DNA: TGTGCCAGCAGCCCCTGGGACCTAGCGGGGTCCCAAGAGACCCAGTACTTC

clone size: -
V gene: TRBV6-1
J gene: TRBJ1-6
D gene: -
CDR3 protein: CASSERYDSPLHF
CDR3 DNA: TGTGCCAGCAGTGAACGGTACGATTCACCCCTCCACTTT

clone size: -
V gene: TRBV5-8
J gene: TRBJ2-6
D gene: -
CDR3 protein: CASSLLRGANNSGANVLTF
CDR3 DNA: TGTGCCAGCAGCTTACTACGGGGGGCAAACAACTCTGGGGCCAACGTCCTGACTTTC

clone size: -
V gene: TRBV29-1
J gene: TRBJ1-2
D gene: -
CDR3 protein: CSVGNTARGRNYGYTF
CDR3 DNA: TGCAGCGTGGGGAATACGGCCCGCGGGAGGAACTATGGCTACACCTTC

clone size: -
V gene: TRBV6-6
J gene: TRBJ2-1
D gene: -
CDR3 protein: CASSYSMLSNEQFF
CDR3 DNA: TGTGCCAGCAGTTACTCGATGCTGAGCAATGAGCAGTTCTTC

clone size: -
V gene: TRBV7-2
J gene: TRBJ2-3
D gene: TRBD2
CDR3 protein: CASSFSAGGSTDTQYF
CDR3 DNA: TGTGCCAGCAGCTTTAGCGCGGGGGGGTCCACAGATACGCAGTATTTT

clone size: -
V gene: TRBV6-4
J gene: TRBJ2-3
D gene: TRBD1
CDR3 protein: CASKGDRVSDTQYF
CDR3 DNA: TGTGCCAGCAAAGGGGACAGGGTTTCAGATACGCAGTATTTT

clone size: once
V gene: TRBV2
J gene: TRBJ2-7
D gene: TRBD1
CDR3 protein: CASLLGQGPYEQYF
CDR3 DNA: TGTGCCAGCCTATTGGGACAGGGACCCTACGAGCAGTACTTC

clone size: -
V gene: TRBV6-4
J gene: TRBJ1-5
D gene: -
CDR3 protein: CASSDSKGVGNQPQHF
CDR3 DNA: TGTGCCAGCAGTGACTCGAAAGGGGTAGGCAATCAGCCCCAGCATTTT

clone size: -
V gene: TRBV9
J gene: TRBJ1-1
D gene: TRBD1
CDR3 protein: CASSLEGQGGEAFF
CDR3 DNA: TGTGCCAGCAGCCTAGAGGGACAGGGTGGGGAAGCTTTCTTT